A single sample gave rise to the 21 T cell receptor beta chains below, sequenced in a study of cytomegalovirus exposure and HLA in healthy donors. The repertoire was sequenced with immunoSEQ multiplex PCR; TCRdb's copy has only in-frame clones and lacks some. This table has about 73,000 clones, 94% appearing once. Sequenced material: PBMCs. These receptors originate from a young woman in good health and CMV-seronegative.

This clone appeared once. This chain joins TRBV27 and TRBJ2-3; maybe TRBD2 (5 bases). This CDR3 contains 16 residues. CDR1 is MNHEY and CDR2 is SMNVEV in the germline V gene (reference sequence). Trimming removed 8 bases from V and 0 bases from J, with 18 bases in between. The CDR3: CASAFSRATSTDTQYF. In DNA, the CDR3 is TGTGCCAGCGCTTTTTCGCGGGCTACTAGCACAGATACGCAGTATTTT.

V and J are TRBV28 and TRBJ2-1; no reliable D call. V was pared by 2 bases and J by 3 bases, with 5 bases between. The CDR3 contains 13 residues. Looked up from germline, CDR1 is MDHEN and CDR2 is SYDVKM. CDR3 in amino acids: CASSLTIYNEQFF. The CDR3 bases are TGTGCCAGCAGTTTAACTATCTACAATGAGCAGTTCTTC.

V is TRBV18 and J is TRBJ2-7; tentative D call: TRBD2 (5 bases). CDR3 size: 15 residues. V was pared by 1 base and J by 4 bases, with 14 bases between. Germline lookup yields CDR1 KGHSH and CDR2 LQKENI. The CDR3 nucleotides read TGTGCCAGCTCACCACGGGGTGACACGGGATACGAGCAGTACTTC. This gives the protein CASSPRGDTGYEQYF.

The count of this clone is one. The chain recombines TRBV30 with TRBJ2-7; a possible D gene is TRBD2 (6 bases). The CDR3 spans 14 residues. In germline, CDR1 is GTSNPN, CDR2 SVGIG (reference sequence). Deletions cut 4 bases from V and 2 bases from J, with 15 bases between. The CDR3 sequence: CAWNPPGDPYEQYF. The CDR3 nucleotides are TGTGCCTGGAACCCCCCGGGGGACCCCTACGAGCAGTACTTC.

This clone turned up a few times. The V and J genes are TRBV18 and TRBJ2-7; no clear D. Germline V gene data show CDR1 as KGHSH and CDR2 as LQKENI. CDR3 length: 13 amino acids. V dropped 0 bases and J dropped 3 bases, with 6 bases sitting between them. The CDR3 nucleotides read TGTGCCAGCTCACCACCACAAAACTACGAGCAGTACTTC. It translates to CASSPPQNYEQYF.

The rearrangement joins TRBV6-5 to TRBJ1-2; D remains ambiguous. CDR3 length equals 13 residues. Germline CDR1 reads MNHEY; CDR2 reads SVGAGI. Trimming removed 4 bases at V and 8 bases at J, with 14 bases between. CDR3 bases: TGTGCCAGCAGTTTTCGGGGTGGCGTAGGCTACACCTTC. It yields the protein CASSFRGGVGYTF.

The chain has TRBV7-9 and TRBJ2-1; TRBD2 is a possible D gene (6 bases). Germline V gives CDR1 SEHNR, CDR2 FQNEAQ (reference sequence). The CDR3 covers 16 residues. Trimming removed 1 base at V and 0 bases at J, with 10 bases between. CDR3 nucleotide sequence: TGTGCCAGCAGCTTAGATAGCGGTCGCTCCTACAATGAGCAGTTCTTC. Protein sequence: CASSLDSGRSYNEQFF.

The rearrangement uses TRBV19 and TRBJ1-5; 7 bases match TRBD1. This CDR3 comprises 15 residues. CDR1 is LNHDA, CDR2 SQIVND, per germline (reference sequence). V lost 3 bases, J lost 6 bases, and 8 bases stayed unmatched. In DNA, the CDR3 is TGTGCCAGTAGTATTCGAGGGCAGGGGGGTCAGCCCCAGCATTTT. Translated: CASSIRGQGGQPQHF.

CDR3 DNA sequence: TGTGCCAGCAGCAAAGAGAGGGTTGGACTAGGTCCCTACGAGCAGTACTTC. Translating gives CASSKERVGLGPYEQYF. This chain joins TRBV21-1 and TRBJ2-7; the D call in the table, TRBD2, was not verified against the DNA. TRBV21-1 is marked as a pseudogene. The CDR3 loop spans 17 amino acids.

The chain uses TRBV28 and TRBJ2-7, with 8 positions matching TRBD1. There are 15 residues in the CDR3. Germline V gene lookup returns CDR1 MDHEN and CDR2 SYDVKM. The ends lost 6 bases at V and 3 bases at J; junction bases unmatched: 10. The CDR3 sequence: CASSREGTGYYEQYF. The DNA for the CDR3 is TGTGCCAGCAGCCGCGAGGGGACAGGTTACTACGAGCAGTACTTC.

This clone was seen only once. The chain carries TRBV19 and TRBJ1-5, with TRBD1 matching over 9 bases. The CDR3 length is 14 residues. V shed 10 bases and J 4 bases; nucleotides not matched to a gene: 8. CDR1 LNHDA and CDR2 SQIVND come from the germline V gene (reference sequence). The CDR3 DNA follows: TGTGCCACTCACCCCGGGACAGGGAATCAGCCCCAGCATTTT. Its translation: CATHPGTGNQPQHF.

This chain uses TRBV5-6 with TRBJ2-1, with 7 bases aligning to TRBD1. Trimming took 0 bases from V and 5 from J; bases not matched to a gene: 2. The CDR3 is made up of 14 amino acids. CDR1 SGHDT and CDR2 YYEEEE come from the germline V gene. This CDR3 reads CASSLAGTDNEQFF. CDR3 DNA sequence: TGTGCCAGCAGCTTGGCCGGGACAGACAATGAGCAGTTCTTC.

The V call is TRBV28, the J call TRBJ2-7; a weak D match, TRBD2 (6 bases). In germline, CDR1 is MDHEN, CDR2 SYDVKM. CDR3 length: 15 amino acids. The V and J ends lost 6 bases and 0 bases respectively, with 15 bases between them. The CDR3 region is CASRRSSAISYEQYF. In DNA, the CDR3 is TGTGCCAGCAGGAGATCTAGCGCGATCTCCTACGAGCAGTACTTC.

The rearrangement links TRBV5-1 to TRBJ1-4; 7 bases are shared with TRBD1. Germline V gene data show CDR1 as SGHRS and CDR2 as YFSETQ. With 5 bases clipped from V and 2 bases from J, the junction kept 3 bases outside the gene matches. The CDR3 runs 14 residues. The CDR3 protein is CASRATGTNEKLFF. The CDR3, as DNA: TGCGCCAGCAGAGCGACAGGGACTAATGAAAAACTGTTTTTT.

This rearrangement joins TRBV7-6 to TRBJ2-7; unclear D gene. Looked up from germline, CDR1 is SGHVS and CDR2 is FNYEAQ. The length of the CDR3 is 18 residues. V dropped 1 base and J dropped 1 base, with 20 bases sitting between them. In DNA, the CDR3 is TGTGCCAGCAGCTTAGTCTCCCTTCGATCACATTTATCCTACGAGCAGTACTTC. Protein sequence: CASSLVSLRSHLSYEQYF.

The chain joins TRBV11-2 to TRBJ2-7, with TRBD2 as a possible D gene (5 bases). The CDR3 has 17 amino acids. The germline V gene has CDR1 SGHAT and CDR2 FQNNGV. Deletions cut 4 bases from V and 3 bases from J, with 22 bases between. CDR3 sequence reads: CASSSPRLYKPIYEQYF. DNA for the CDR3: TGTGCCAGCAGCTCCCCCAGACTATATAAGCCCATCTACGAGCAGTACTTC.

The CDR3 here is CASSLTQGWETQYF. The DNA for the CDR3 is TGTGCCAGCAGCTTGACTCAGGGGTGGGAGACCCAGTACTTC. J is TRBJ2-5 and V is TRBV5-6; D is possibly TRBD1 (6 bases). Germline V gives CDR1 SGHDT, CDR2 YYEEEE. V shed 1 base and J shed 5 bases, with 12 bases lying between them. This CDR3 spans 14 amino acids.

V usage is TRBV25-1 and J usage is TRBJ1-2; weak D call: TRBD1 (5 bases). Trimming took 4 bases from V and 1 from J, leaving 22 bases between them. The CDR3 length is 18 residues. The germline V gene has CDR1 MGHDK and CDR2 SYGVNS. The CDR3 is CASSGEQNAPGINYGYTF. The CDR3 DNA reads TGTGCCAGCAGTGGAGAACAGAACGCCCCAGGGATTAACTATGGCTACACCTTC.

The J gene is TRBJ1-5, the V gene TRBV28; a possible D gene is TRBD1 (5 bases). CDR3 size: 16 residues. Trimming shortened V by 1 base and J by 6 bases, and 16 bases separated the two germline ends. From germline, CDR1 is MDHEN and CDR2 SYDVKM. CDR3 sequence (DNA): TGTGCCAGCAGTTTATTCTCGACAGCGGGGACTCAGCCCCAGCATTTT. Translating it yields CASSLFSTAGTQPQHF.

The CDR3 reads CASSLSAGLTEAFF. In nucleotides, the CDR3 is TGTGCCAGCAGTTTATCCGCAGGATTAACTGAAGCTTTCTTT. The gene calls are TRBV27 and TRBJ1-1; D is unclear. The length of the CDR3 is 14 residues. Germline V gene data show CDR1 as MNHEY and CDR2 as SMNVEV (reference sequence). The V gene lost 0 bases and the J gene lost 5 bases, with 10 bases spanning the gap.

The chain links TRBV27 to TRBJ1-3; D unclear. This CDR3 contains 13 residues. V dropped 4 bases and J dropped 3 bases, with 7 bases sitting between them. CDR1 and CDR2 from the germline V gene are MNHEY and SMNVEV (reference sequence). This chain's CDR3 is CASSSPVGNTIYF. CDR3 in DNA: TGTGCCAGCAGTTCTCCGGTTGGAAACACCATATATTTT.